This T cell receptor (beta chain) emerged from a study of cytomegalovirus exposure and HLA in healthy donors. Overall study: A data release that came early held roughly 90 million unique TCRs from HLA-typed donors.

This clone was detected only once. What it binds is unknown. Study findings and constraints: Some highly shared sequence variants likely arose as a pipeline artifact. An analysis was carried out at a later point. It showed that HLA-associated TCR beta chains were more clonally expanded than equally common non-associated chains.

The PCR made use of 60 Vbeta and 13 Jbeta primers. The data were produced by immunoSEQ multiplex PCR, yet TCRdb's version contains in-frame clones alone and is incomplete. Here the sample spans more than 90,000 clones, around 74% being singletons. Germline CDR1 is MNHEY and CDR2 is SVGAGI. Unmatched junction bases numbered 3, after V lost 2 bases and J lost 3 bases. CDR3 length: 15 amino acids. Donors in the study were healthy people who gave bone marrow. The chain is built from TRBV6-5 and TRBJ2-7; TRBD1 matches 11 bases. The sample was PBMCs. This sequence originates from a woman in her 40s in good health and CMV-seronegative. The CDR3, as DNA: TGTGCCAGCAGTTACGGGGACAGGGGGGACTACGAGCAGTACTTC. Encoded protein: CASSYGDRGDYEQYF.